This T cell receptor (beta chain) is drawn from a study of blood T cell repertoires in COVID-19. CDR1 and CDR2 from the germline V gene are SGHNT and YYREEE (reference sequence). This CDR3 region has 12 residues. V shed 4 bases and J shed 3 bases, with 8 bases lying between them. This clone occurred a few times. Clones were read by immunoSEQ multiplex PCR, and TCRdb kept only the in-frame ones, dropping some. The sample includes over 130,000 clones, 80% to 85% of them seen just once. Material: peripheral blood. The clonotype comes from a woman in her sixties or seventies with acute or convalescent COVID-19. The V call is TRBV5-4, the J call TRBJ2-7, with D possibly being TRBD1 (6 bases). DNA for the CDR3: TGTGCCAGCAGCCAGGGACACTACGAGCAGTACTTC. This sequence encodes CASSQGHYEQYF.